In its sample, the clone carrying this TCR beta chain was seen once. The V gene end was trimmed by 5 bases and the J gene end by 6 bases; junction bases not matched to a gene: 9. Germline CDR1 and CDR2: DFQATT and SNEGSKA (reference sequence). The CDR3 covers 16 residues. The data stem from a study of blood T cells in healthy people across ages. The authors ran a second PCR of 7 to 11 cycles using a sample-barcoded 5' primer and a J-beta primer mix. TCRdb reanalysed the 5' RACE reads using MiXCR and keeps one entry per CDR3 protein. The sample lists about 730,000 distinct CDR3 sequences, around 46% occurring once.

The source material was blood. The source of this sequence is a woman in her sixties in good health. The genes are TRBV20-1 and TRBJ2-1, with 14 bases aligning to TRBD2. CDR3 region: CSASPGTSGGSNEQFF. The CDR3 nucleotides are TGCAGTGCTTCCCCCGGGACTAGCGGGGGAAGCAATGAGCAGTTCTTC.